This T cell receptor (beta chain) was sequenced for a study of T cell repertoires and HLA-DP antigens. The CDR3 loop spans 14 amino acids. The germline V and J ends were trimmed by 6 bases and 2 bases, with 10 bases remaining between them. Germline V CDR1 and CDR2: SGHDN, FVKESK. Assay used: immunoSEQ multiplex PCR; TCRdb lists only in-frame clones, some missing. The data hold around 90,000 clones, with more than 75% observed a single time. In its sample, this clone was seen a few times. Its antigen is unidentified. The sequencing input was CD4+ T cells from PBMCs. This chain joins TRBV14 and TRBJ2-2; a weak D match, TRBD2 (6 bases). The receptor was derived from a man in his fifties in good health and CMV-seronegative. CDR3 coding DNA: TGTGCCAGCAGTCGAGGACTAAACACCGGGGAGCTGTTTTTT. Protein sequence: CASSRGLNTGELFF.